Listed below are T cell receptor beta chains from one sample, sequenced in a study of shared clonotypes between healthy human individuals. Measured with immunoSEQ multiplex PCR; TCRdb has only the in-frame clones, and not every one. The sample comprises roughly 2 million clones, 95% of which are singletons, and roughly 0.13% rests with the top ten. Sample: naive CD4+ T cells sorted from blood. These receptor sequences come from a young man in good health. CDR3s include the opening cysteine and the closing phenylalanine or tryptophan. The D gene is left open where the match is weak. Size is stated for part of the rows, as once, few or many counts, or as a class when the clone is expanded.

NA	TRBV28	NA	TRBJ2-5	TGTGCCAGCAGTTTATTCGGCCCGCAAGAGACCCAGTACTTC	CASSLFGPQETQYF
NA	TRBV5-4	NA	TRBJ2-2	TGTGCCAGCAGCTTGAACAGCTTAAACACCGGGGAGCTGTTTTTT	CASSLNSLNTGELFF
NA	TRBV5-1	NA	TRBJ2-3	TGCGCCAGCAGCTTGGCCCCAACAGATACGCAGTATTTT	CASSLAPTDTQYF
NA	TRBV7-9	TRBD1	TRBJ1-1	TGTGCCAGCACGGCAGGGGGTAACACTGAAGCTTTCTTT	CASTAGGNTEAFF
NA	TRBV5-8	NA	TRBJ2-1	TGTGCCAGCAGCTTGGCTCTGGAGCAGTTCTTC	CASSLALEQFF
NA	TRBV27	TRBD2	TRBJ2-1	TGTGCCAGCAGTTCGCAACTAGCGACCTCCTACAATGAGCAGTTCTTC	CASSSQLATSYNEQFF
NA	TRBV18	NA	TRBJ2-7	TGTGCCAGCTCTCCGGGGACCACATACGAGCAGTACTTC	CASSPGTTYEQYF
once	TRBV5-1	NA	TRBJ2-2	TGCGCCAGCAGCTTGGTTGGGCCGCAGAACACCGGGGAGCTGTTTTTT	CASSLVGPQNTGELFF
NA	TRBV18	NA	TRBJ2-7	TGTGCCAGCTCACCAAGACAGAGCCCCTCCTACGAGCAGTACTTC	CASSPRQSPSYEQYF
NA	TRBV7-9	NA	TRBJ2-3	TGTGCCAGCAGCTTACCCCCCCCCAGCGGAGATACGCAGTATTTT	CASSLPPPSGDTQYF
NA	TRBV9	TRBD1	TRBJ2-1	TGTGCCAGCAGCGTGGGGACAGAGTTTTACAATGAGCAGTTCTTC	CASSVGTEFYNEQFF
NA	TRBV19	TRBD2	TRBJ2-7	TGTGCCAGTTCTAGCGGGACGTTTCCCTACGAGCAGTACTTC	CASSSGTFPYEQYF
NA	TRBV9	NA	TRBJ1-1	TGTGCCAGCAGCGTCCTCGACCAAAACACTGAAGCTTTCTTT	CASSVLDQNTEAFF
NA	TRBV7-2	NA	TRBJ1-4	TGTGCCAGCAGCTGGCATCACAGAACAAATGAAAAACTGTTTTTT	CASSWHHRTNEKLFF
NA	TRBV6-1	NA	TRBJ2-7	TGTGCCAGCAGTTTAAGTGAATACTACGAGCAGTACTTC	CASSLSEYYEQYF
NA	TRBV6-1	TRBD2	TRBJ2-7	TGTGCCAGCAGTCCTCCTAGCGGGGAGATACGAGAGCAGTACTTC	CASSPPSGEIREQYF
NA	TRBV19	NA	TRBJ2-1	TGTGCCAGTCGTAGCAACCCCTACAATGAGCAGTTCTTC	CASRSNPYNEQFF
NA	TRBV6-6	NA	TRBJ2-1	TGTGCCAGCAGTAGGGACATCACCTACAATGAGCAGTTCTTC	CASSRDITYNEQFF
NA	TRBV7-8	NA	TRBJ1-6	TGTGCCAGCAGCTTAGGGCAGGGTGAGACACCCCTCCACTTT	CASSLGQGETPLHF
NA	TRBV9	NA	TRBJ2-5	TGTGCCAGCAGCGTGGGGGCCAGTCCCCTCCAAGAGACCCAGTACTTC	CASSVGASPLQETQYF
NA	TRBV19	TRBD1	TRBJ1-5	TGTGCCAGTAGTACTTCGGACAGGCGCAATCAGCCCCAGCATTTT	CASSTSDRRNQPQHF
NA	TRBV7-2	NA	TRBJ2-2	TGTGCCGGGACTGCCAGGAACACCGGGGAGCTGTTTTTT	CAGTARNTGELFF
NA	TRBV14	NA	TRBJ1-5	TGTGCCAGCAGCGGGCGGGCTCTTCTTTATAGCAATCAGCCCCAGCATTTT	CASSGRALLYSNQPQHF
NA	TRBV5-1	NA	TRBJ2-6	TGCGCCAGCAGCCGGGACATAGGCTCTGGGGCCAACGTCCTGACTTTC	CASSRDIGSGANVLTF
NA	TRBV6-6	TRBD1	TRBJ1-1	TGTGCCATCAAAGGGTCGACAGGGCCGAACACTGAAGCTTTCTTT	CAIKGSTGPNTEAFF
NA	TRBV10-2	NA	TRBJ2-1	TGCGCCAGCAAAGGCGAGGAACCCTACAATGAGCAGTTCTTC	CASKGEEPYNEQFF
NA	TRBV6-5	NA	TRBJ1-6	TGTGCCAGCAGTGCGAGGACAGATAATTCACCCCTCCACTTT	CASSARTDNSPLHF
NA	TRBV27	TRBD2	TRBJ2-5	TGTGCCAGCAGTTCACGTAGGATAGCGGGAGGTGGGACCCAGTACTTC	CASSSRRIAGGGTQYF
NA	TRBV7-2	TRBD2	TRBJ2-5	TGTGCCAGCAGCCGACACAACCGAGAACTAGCGGGAGCCGAAGAGACCCAGTACTTC	CASSRHNRELAGAEETQYF
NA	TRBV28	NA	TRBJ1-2	TGTGCCAGCAATGCCCCGGGACGAGGAGGCTACACCTTC	CASNAPGRGGYTF
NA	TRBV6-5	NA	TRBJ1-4	TGTGCCAGCAGAGTTTCACCCAATAATGAAAAACTGTTTTTT	CASRVSPNNEKLFF
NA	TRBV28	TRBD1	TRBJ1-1	TGTGCCAGCAGTTTTAGGCAGGGGGCCGTTATGAACACTGAAGCTTTCTTT	CASSFRQGAVMNTEAFF
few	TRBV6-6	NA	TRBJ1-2	TGTGCCAGCAGTTACGGGGTAGCGTACTCTGGCTACACCTTC	CASSYGVAYSGYTF
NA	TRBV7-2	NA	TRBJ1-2	TGTGCCAGCAGCTTAGTACCCCAGGGCAACTATGGCTACACCTTC	CASSLVPQGNYGYTF
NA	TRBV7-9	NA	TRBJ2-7	TGTGCCAGCAGCTTCACACAGGGTTTGCTTGGATACGAGCAGTACTTC	CASSFTQGLLGYEQYF
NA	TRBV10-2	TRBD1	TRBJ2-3	TGCGCCAGCAGTGGGGACAGGCGACTTGCAGATACGCAGTATTTT	CASSGDRRLADTQYF
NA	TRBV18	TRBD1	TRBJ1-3	TGTGCCAGCTCACTCGCACAGGGGGCAGGAAACACCATATATTTT	CASSLAQGAGNTIYF
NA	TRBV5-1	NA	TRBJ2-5	TGCGCCAGCAGCCGAGACACTCCAGAGACCCAGTACTTC	CASSRDTPETQYF
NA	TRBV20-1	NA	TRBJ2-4	TGCAGTGCTAGGTCGGGGAACATTCAGTACTTC	CSARSGNIQYF
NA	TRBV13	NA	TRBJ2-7	TGTGCCAGCAGCTGGGGCAGGGGGAGGTACGAGCAGTACTTC	CASSWGRGRYEQYF